This T cell receptor beta chain appears in the sequencing data of a study of T cell repertoires in aging, cancer and after chemotherapy. The template was genomic DNA from peripheral blood, not RNA. This clonotype was found a few times. Multiplex touch-down PCR with TRB-A/B primers amplified rearranged V-D-J TRB sequences. TCRdb reprocessed the multiplex PCR reads with MiXCR, giving one entry per CDR3 protein. This sample has 9,000 or so distinct CDR3 sequences; approximately 40% occur once, and the top ten carry roughly 4%. This CDR3 has 13 amino acids. Germline lookup yields CDR1 SGHNT and CDR2 YENEEA. V was shortened by 4 bases and J by 6 bases, with 12 bases between the two germline ends.

Material: blood. This chain joins TRBV11-3 and TRBJ1-2; D is possibly TRBD1 (6 bases). The receptor comes from a human donor in good health. In DNA form, the CDR3 reads TGTGCCAGCAGCTCTCAGGGGTACCATGGCTACACCTTC. Amino acid sequence: CASSSQGYHGYTF.